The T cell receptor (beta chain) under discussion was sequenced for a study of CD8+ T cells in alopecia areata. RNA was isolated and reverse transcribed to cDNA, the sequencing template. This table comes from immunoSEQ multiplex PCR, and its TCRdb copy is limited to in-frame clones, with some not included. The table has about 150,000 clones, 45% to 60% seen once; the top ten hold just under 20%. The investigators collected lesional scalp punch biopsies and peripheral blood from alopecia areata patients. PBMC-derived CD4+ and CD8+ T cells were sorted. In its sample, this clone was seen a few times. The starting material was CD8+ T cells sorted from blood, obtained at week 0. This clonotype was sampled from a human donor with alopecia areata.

CDR3 residues: CASSKDRDSYNEQFF. The CDR3 region has the DNA TGTGCCAGTAGTAAAGACCGAGACTCCTACAATGAGCAGTTCTTC. V usage is TRBV19 and J usage is TRBJ2-1; D is unclear. Trimming stripped 4 bases from V and 0 bases from J, with 10 bases between. This CDR3 is 15 amino acids long. Germline assignment: CDR1 LNHDA and CDR2 SQIVND (reference sequence).